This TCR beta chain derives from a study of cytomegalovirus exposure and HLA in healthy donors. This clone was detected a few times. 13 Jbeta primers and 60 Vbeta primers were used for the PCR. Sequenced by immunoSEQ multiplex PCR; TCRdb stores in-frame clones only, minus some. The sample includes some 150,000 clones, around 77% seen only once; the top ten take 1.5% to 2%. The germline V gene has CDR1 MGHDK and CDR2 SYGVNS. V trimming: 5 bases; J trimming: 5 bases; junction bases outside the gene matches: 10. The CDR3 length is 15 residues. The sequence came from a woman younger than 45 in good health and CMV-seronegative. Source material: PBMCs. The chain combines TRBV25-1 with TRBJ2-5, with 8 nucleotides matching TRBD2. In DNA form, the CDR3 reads TGTGCCAGCAGTCAAGGGCGGGGGGACTTGGAGACCCAGTACTTC. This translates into CASSQGRGDLETQYF.